This TCR beta chain was profiled in a study of cytomegalovirus exposure and HLA in healthy donors. The PCR made use of 60 Vbeta and 13 Jbeta primers. Measured with immunoSEQ multiplex PCR; TCRdb has only the in-frame clones, and not every one. The sample has about 200,000 clones. V dropped 4 bases and J dropped 7; count of bases not matched to a gene: 4. This CDR3 spans 15 amino acids. Germline V CDR1 and CDR2: SGHRS, YFSETQ. General study findings and limits: On later analysis, the bulk of CMV-associated TCR beta chains appeared to be HLA-restricted. High specificity and sensitivity for cytomegalovirus status were reported for the classifier. HLA alleles were associated with 18,000 or so TCR beta sequences in a later analysis at 0.05 false discovery rate.

A remark on this clone: Its cognate antigen is unknown.

This receptor was identified in a girl aged 2 to 10 in good health and CMV-seropositive. The sequenced material came from PBMCs. The rearrangement links TRBV5-1 to TRBJ2-1; TRBD2 matches 14 bases. The CDR3 sequence is CASSQGLAGGNEQFF. The CDR3 DNA is TGCGCCAGCAGCCAAGGACTAGCGGGAGGTAATGAGCAGTTCTTC. Drawing the rest from reference TRBV5-1 and TRBJ2-1, the complete variable domain is KAGVTQTPRYLIKTRGQQVTLSCSPISGHRSVSWYQQTPGQGLQFLFEYFSETQRNKGNFPGRFSGRQFSNSRSEMNVSTLELGDSALYLCASSQGLAGGNEQFFGPGTRLTVL.